Shown below are 26 T cell receptor beta chains from a single sample sequenced in a study of blood T cell repertoires in COVID-19. The repertoire was sequenced with immunoSEQ multiplex PCR; TCRdb's copy has only in-frame clones and lacks some. In the table there are around 73,000 clones, approximately 83% of which are singletons. Sequenced input: peripheral blood. These receptors were taken from a human donor in a cohort sampled during active COVID-19.

The gene calls are TRBV4-3 and TRBJ2-1, with 10 bases identical to TRBD2. Germline V gives CDR1 LGHNA, CDR2 YSLEER. J lost 0 bases, V lost 1 base, and 9 bases had no gene match. The CDR3 runs to 19 residues. This CDR3 reads CASSQVAGGPEGSYNEQFF. The CDR3 region has the DNA TGCGCCAGCAGCCAAGTAGCGGGGGGCCCTGAAGGCTCCTACAATGAGCAGTTCTTC.

In its sample, this clone was seen many times. The rearrangement links TRBV28 to TRBJ1-2; D remains unclear. V lost 5 bases, J lost 8 bases, and 9 bases lay in between. This CDR3 region has 11 residues. Per germline, CDR1 MDHEN and CDR2 SYDVKM. This CDR3 is CASSVLGGYTF. The DNA of the CDR3 is TGTGCCAGCAGTGTTCTAGGAGGCTACACCTTC.

CDR3 sequence (DNA): TGTGCCAGCAGGGGGGACAGGCAAGAAAAACTGTTTTTT. Its protein is CASRGDRQEKLFF. The J gene is TRBJ1-4, the V gene TRBV2; TRBD1 matches 8 bases. The trim removed 6 bases at V and 8 bases at J, leaving 5 bases unmatched. The germline CDR1 and CDR2 sequences are SNHLY and FYNNEI. The CDR3 covers 13 residues.

This clone turned up a few times. This chain uses TRBV7-3 with TRBJ1-6; 7 bases agree with TRBD1. V lost 1 base, J lost 6 bases, and 3 bases stayed unmatched. The CDR3 consists of 15 residues. CDR1 is SGHTA, CDR2 FQGTGA, per germline. CDR3 loop: CASSLKAGGNSPLHF. CDR3 coding DNA: TGTGCCAGCAGCTTAAAAGCAGGGGGTAATTCACCCCTCCACTTT.

This clone was observed many times. This chain connects TRBV28 to TRBJ2-2; D possibly corresponds to TRBD1 (5 bases). Trimming took off 7 bases at V and 5 bases at J, with 20 bases between the two ends. This CDR3 comprises 16 residues. Per germline, CDR1 MDHEN and CDR2 SYDVKM. In nucleotides, the CDR3 is TGTGCCAGCATTACAGGACAAGCCGGTGGGACCGGGGAGCTGTTTTTT. Protein sequence: CASITGQAGGTGELFF.

The chain recombines TRBV5-1 with TRBJ2-1; D possibly corresponds to TRBD2 (7 bases). Trimming took 4 bases from V and 10 from J, leaving 15 bases between them. The germline CDR1 and CDR2 sequences are SGHRS and YFSETQ. The CDR3 consists of 13 residues. The DNA for the CDR3 is TGCGCCAGCAGCCCGACGGGGGGCCGGGAGCAGTTCTTC. Protein: CASSPTGGREQFF.

This clone was counted only a few times. This sequence joins TRBV7-2 and TRBJ2-2; 11 bases agree with TRBD1. This CDR3 spans 14 amino acids. The V segment lost 5 bases and the J segment 10 bases; nucleotides outside the gene matches: 6. The germline CDR1 and CDR2 sequences are SGHTA and FQGNSA. The DNA for the CDR3 is TGTGCCAGCAGCCGGACAGGGGGCGAAGTGGAGCTGTTTTTT. Protein: CASSRTGGEVELFF.

This chain joins TRBV27 and TRBJ2-5; D remains unclear. Germline V CDR1 and CDR2: MNHEY, SMNVEV (reference sequence). V was cut by 2 bases and J by 2 bases, with 6 bases left in between. The CDR3 has 13 residues. The CDR3 spells CASSLDTQETQYF. CDR3 bases: TGTGCCAGCAGTTTAGACACTCAAGAGACCCAGTACTTC.

This chain joins TRBV19 and TRBJ2-3; weak D call: TRBD2 (5 bases). CDR1 is LNHDA and CDR2 is SQIVND in the germline V gene (reference sequence). CDR3 length equals 18 residues. V lost 3 bases, J lost 6 bases, and 25 bases lay in between. CDR3 protein: CASSIHLGGSPAADTQYF. The DNA of the CDR3 is TGTGCCAGTAGTATTCATCTTGGAGGATCACCGGCCGCGGATACGCAGTATTTT.

V usage is TRBV7-9 and J usage is TRBJ2-5; 10 bases line up with TRBD1. The CDR3 sequence is 15 residues long. CDR1 and CDR2 (germline): SEHNR, FQNEAQ (reference sequence). V shed 1 base and J 4 bases; nucleotides not matched to a gene: 3. The CDR3, as DNA: TGTGCCAGCAGCTTAGGGGACAGGGGAGGAGAGACCCAGTACTTC. It codes for CASSLGDRGGETQYF. Combining the CDR3 with reference TRBV7-9 and TRBJ2-5 gives the whole variable domain DTGVSQNPRHKITKRGQNVTFRCDPISEHNRLYWYRQTLGQGPEFLTYFQNEAQLEKSRLLSDRFSAERPKGSFSTLEIQRTEQGDSAMYLCASSLGDRGGETQYFGPGTRLLVL.

This clone appeared a single time. The chain has TRBV10-3 and TRBJ1-6; D is uncertain. Germline loops: CDR1 ENHRY, CDR2 SYGVKD. CDR3 length: 13 amino acids. V gave up 0 bases and J gave up 7 bases, with 4 bases separating them. The CDR3 sequence: CAISESSNSPLHF. The CDR3 bases are TGTGCCATCAGTGAGTCGAGCAATTCACCCCTCCACTTT.

V usage is TRBV2 and J usage is TRBJ2-3; 10 nucleotides line up with TRBD2. CDR3 length: 19 amino acids. In germline, CDR1 is SNHLY, CDR2 FYNNEI. Trimming cost V 4 bases and J 2 bases; bases outside gene matches: 15. The CDR3 loop is CASSAPSGGPIPPTDTQYF. The CDR3 coding sequence is TGTGCCAGCAGTGCCCCTAGCGGGGGACCCATTCCGCCCACAGATACGCAGTATTTT.

This clone showed up many times. The V call is TRBV14, the J call TRBJ2-7, with a tentative D call TRBD2 (5 bases). This CDR3 comprises 13 residues. The germline V gene has CDR1 SGHDN and CDR2 FVKESK. Trimming took 5 bases from V and 4 from J, leaving 12 bases between them. In nucleotides, the CDR3 is TGTGCCAGCAGCTCCCTCCGGGGTTACGAGCAGTACTTC. This translates into CASSSLRGYEQYF.

The chain links TRBV4-1 to TRBJ1-4, with D possibly being TRBD1 (6 bases). V lost 1 base, J lost 8 bases, and 17 bases lay in between. The CDR3 spans 16 residues. The germline CDR1 and CDR2 sequences are MGHRA and YSYEKL. CDR3 sequence reads: CASSQASSGAREKLFF. The CDR3 DNA sequence: TGCGCCAGCAGCCAAGCCAGTTCAGGGGCTAGGGAAAAACTGTTTTTT.

Only a few counts were recorded for this clone. The V and J genes are TRBV7-9 and TRBJ1-2, with TRBD1 matching 7 bases. The CDR3 spans 13 residues. Germline trimming cut 5 bases from V and 8 bases from J; bases unmatched to any gene: 8. Germline assignment: CDR1 SEHNR and CDR2 FQNEAQ (reference sequence). The CDR3 nucleotides are TGTGCCAGCAGCCTAAGGACAGGTTCAGGCTACACCTTC. It translates to CASSLRTGSGYTF.

The chain employs TRBV6-5 and TRBJ2-7; 9 nucleotides match TRBD1. The CDR3 loop spans 15 amino acids. CDR1 MNHEY and CDR2 SVGAGI come from the germline V gene. The trim removed 0 bases at V and 6 bases at J, leaving 6 bases unmatched. CDR3 protein: CASSYSTGQGLEQYF. The DNA for the CDR3 is TGTGCCAGCAGTTACTCGACGGGACAGGGCCTCGAGCAGTACTTC.

The chain uses TRBV5-4 and TRBJ1-1, with TRBD1 as a possible D gene (6 bases). The germline CDR1 and CDR2 sequences are SGHNT and YYREEE (reference sequence). The V and J ends lost 0 bases and 5 bases respectively, with 11 bases between them. This CDR3 is 14 amino acids long. The DNA of the CDR3 is TGTGCCAGCAGCTTGGCAGGGGTTGGTACTGAAGCTTTCTTT. Protein product: CASSLAGVGTEAFF. Drawing the rest from reference TRBV5-4 and TRBJ1-1, the complete variable domain is ETGVTQSPTHLIKTRGQQVTLRCSSQSGHNTVSWYQQALGQGPQFIFQYYREEENGRGNFPPRFSGLQFPNYSSELNVNALELDDSALYLCASSLAGVGTEAFFGQGTRLTVV.

V is TRBV10-3 and J is TRBJ1-1, with 9 bases identical to TRBD1. Germline V gene sequence: CDR1 ENHRY, CDR2 SYGVKD. With V trimmed by 7 bases and J by 4 bases, 4 bases remained unmatched. The CDR3 extends over 13 amino acids. The CDR3 DNA sequence: TGTGCCATCACTGTACAGGGGGCCACTGAAGCTTTCTTT. It encodes CAITVQGATEAFF.

V gene TRBV7-2 combines with J gene TRBJ1-1; possibly TRBD1 for D (5 bases). V lost 2 bases, J lost 3 bases, and 13 bases lay in between. Germline loops: CDR1 SGHTA, CDR2 FQGNSA. This CDR3 has 15 amino acids. CDR3 in amino acids: CASSLFLAGDTEAFF. The DNA of the CDR3 is TGTGCCAGCAGCTTATTTCTCGCGGGGGACACTGAAGCTTTCTTT.

The chain uses TRBV11-3 and TRBJ2-1, with 7 positions matching TRBD1. Trimming cost V 5 bases and J 5 bases; bases outside gene matches: 6. Germline V gene sequence: CDR1 SGHNT, CDR2 YENEEA. The CDR3 runs to 14 residues. The CDR3 protein is CASSPRDRNNEQFF. The DNA of the CDR3 is TGTGCCAGCAGCCCCCGGGACAGAAACAATGAGCAGTTCTTC.

The chain links TRBV4-2 to TRBJ2-3, with a possible D match to TRBD1 (6 bases). Germline CDR1 and CDR2: LGHNA and YNFKEQ. The length of the CDR3 is 15 residues. Trimming took 2 bases from V and 4 from J, leaving 13 bases between them. The CDR3 spells CASSQTYKGADTQYF. DNA of the CDR3: TGTGCCAGCAGCCAAACCTACAAGGGGGCAGATACGCAGTATTTT.

This clone has more than one count but fewer than ten. V is TRBV2 and J is TRBJ1-5; unclear D gene. Germline assignment: CDR1 SNHLY and CDR2 FYNNEI. Deletions cut 5 bases from V and 0 bases from J, with 11 bases between. The CDR3 covers 15 residues. The CDR3 loop reads CASSSRENSNQPQHF. The CDR3, as DNA: TGTGCCAGCAGTAGCCGGGAGAATAGCAATCAGCCCCAGCATTTT.

This chain joins TRBV5-5 and TRBJ2-1; maybe TRBD1 (5 bases). CDR3 length equals 13 residues. From germline, CDR1 is SGHKS and CDR2 YYEKEE (reference sequence). V lost 3 bases to trimming and J lost 4 bases, with 8 bases between them. The CDR3: CASSSQGYNEQFF. The CDR3 DNA is TGTGCCAGCAGCTCCCAGGGATACAATGAGCAGTTCTTC.

This chain joins TRBV6-5 and TRBJ2-7; D not certain. The CDR3 sequence is 13 residues long. Trimming stripped 2 bases from V and 2 bases from J, with 7 bases between. Germline lookup yields CDR1 MNHEY and CDR2 SVGAGI. CDR3 sequence (DNA): TGTGCCAGCAGTTACAAACAGACCTACGAGCAGTACTTC. It yields the protein CASSYKQTYEQYF.

V gene TRBV12-3 or TRBV12-4 combines with J gene TRBJ2-3; D gene ambiguous. This CDR3 spans 12 amino acids. Between the trimmed V and J ends, which lost 6 bases and 5 bases, there was a span of 9 bases. The CDR3 is CASSRGVDTQYF. Written as DNA, the CDR3 is TGTGCCAGCAGCCGAGGAGTAGATACGCAGTATTTT.

This chain connects TRBV10-3 to TRBJ1-4; the match to TRBD1 covers 7 bases. This CDR3 has 14 residues. Germline V gene sequence: CDR1 ENHRY, CDR2 SYGVKD. The trim removed 6 bases at V and 5 bases at J, leaving 6 bases unmatched. The CDR3 coding sequence is TGTGCCATCAGCCCCGGGACAGACAATGAAAAACTGTTTTTT. It encodes CAISPGTDNEKLFF.